The 14 T cell receptor beta chains given below trace back to one sample, sequenced in a study of T cells in Graves' hyperthyroidism and ophthalmopathy. RNA transcripts provided the source from which TCR beta CDR3 regions were amplified. The HTBI set primed first-round TCR CDR3 RT-PCR. TCRdb called the multiplex PCR reads again in MiXCR, with one record for every CDR3 protein. The data show around 520,000 distinct CDR3 sequences, roughly an eighth seen once. Sequencing was done on a sample of blood. These TCRs come from a woman between 18 and 30 years old with Graves' hyperthyroidism.

This clonotype was counted many times. In DNA form, the CDR3 reads TGTGCCAGCAGCGACAACAGGGGCCGACTGAATCAGCCCCAGCATTTT. It specifies CASSDNRGRLNQPQHF. The chain combines TRBV27 with TRBJ1-5; 7 bases are a match to TRBD1. The CDR3 extends over 16 amino acids. The V gene's germline CDR1 is MNHEY and CDR2 SMNVEV (reference sequence). V lost 6 bases to trimming and J lost 4 bases; unmatched junction nucleotides: 12.

This rearrangement joins TRBV28 to TRBJ1-6, with 9 bases fitting TRBD1. Trimming cost V 2 bases and J 9 bases; bases outside gene matches: 5. The CDR3 contains 15 residues. The V gene's germline CDR1 is MDHEN and CDR2 SYDVKM. The chain's CDR3 is CASSLIDRGSSPLHF. DNA for the CDR3: TGTGCCAGCAGTTTAATCGACAGGGGGTCTTCACCCCTCCACTTT.

This clonotype has more than one count but fewer than ten. This chain links TRBV20-1 with TRBJ1-5, with D maybe TRBD1 (5 bases). V lost 5 bases and J 4 bases, leaving 12 bases between the germline ends. The CDR3 spans 13 residues. CDR1 is DFQATT, CDR2 SNEGSKA, per germline (reference sequence). The CDR3 DNA reads TGCAGTGCTGGATATGGGGGGAATCAGCCCCAGCATTTT. It translates to CSAGYGGNQPQHF.

V is TRBV9 and J is TRBJ1-1; D is ambiguous. V gave up 5 bases and J gave up 6 bases, with 14 bases separating them. Germline lookup yields CDR1 SGDLS and CDR2 YYNGEE. The CDR3 sequence is 13 residues long. The CDR3 DNA reads as TGTGCCAGCAGTCCTAAGAGGTCACCTGAAGCTTTCTTT. Its translation is CASSPKRSPEAFF.

This clonotype was recorded many times. V usage is TRBV13 and J usage is TRBJ2-5, with D possibly matching TRBD2 (6 bases). Germline assignment: CDR1 PRHDT and CDR2 FYEKMQ (reference sequence). This CDR3 region has 14 residues. V lost 5 bases and J lost 1, with 11 bases in between. This chain's CDR3 is CASSTLAVQETQYF. CDR3 in DNA: TGTGCCAGCAGCACCTTAGCGGTCCAAGAGACCCAGTACTTC. The whole variable domain, remainder taken from reference TRBV13 and TRBJ2-5, is AAGVIQSPRHLIKEKRETATLKCYPIPRHDTVYWYQQGPGQDPQFLISFYEKMQSDKGSIPDRFSAQQFSDYHSELNMSSLELGDSALYFCASSTLAVQETQYFGPGTRLLVL.

This clonotype has ten or more counts. V usage is TRBV7-8 and J usage is TRBJ2-5; D uncertain. Trimming cost V 5 bases and J 1 base, with 20 bases left between them. This CDR3 has 17 residues. Germline-derived CDR1 and CDR2 are SGHVS and FQNEAQ. CDR3: CASSTPETKGVQETQYF. The CDR3 nucleotides read TGTGCCAGCAGCACCCCGGAGACAAAGGGTGTCCAAGAGACCCAGTACTTC.

This clonotype was observed a handful of times. V is TRBV19 and J is TRBJ1-5; D call uncertain. Looked up from germline, CDR1 is LNHDA and CDR2 is SQIVND (reference sequence). V lost 4 bases, J lost 4 bases, and 5 bases lay in between. This CDR3 has 12 amino acids. As DNA, the CDR3 is TGTGCCAGTAGTAGCCGGAATCAGCCCCAGCATTTT. Protein: CASSSRNQPQHF.

The table lists this clonotype with many counts. The genes are TRBV11-2 and TRBJ2-1, with a weak D call TRBD2 (6 bases). Germline V lookup: CDR1 SGHAT, CDR2 FQNNGV. This CDR3 is built from 18 residues. Trimming stripped 7 bases from V and 4 bases from J, with 26 bases between. The CDR3 protein is CASTYKVWTGVEYNEQFF. CDR3 nucleotide sequence: TGTGCCAGCACCTACAAGGTCTGGACGGGAGTAGAGTACAATGAGCAGTTCTTC.

Here the CDR3 reads CASSLGGAYSNQPQHF. The CDR3 bases are TGTGCCAGCAGCTTAGGGGGGGCGTACAGCAATCAGCCCCAGCATTTT. The genes are TRBV7-6 and TRBJ1-5, with D perhaps matching TRBD1 (6 bases). Trimming stripped 1 base from V and 1 base from J, with 11 bases between. Looked up from germline, CDR1 is SGHVS and CDR2 is FNYEAQ. CDR3 size: 16 residues. The whole variable domain, remainder taken from reference TRBV7-6 and TRBJ1-5, is GAGVSQSPRYKVTKRGQDVALRCDPISGHVSLYWYRQALGQGPEFLTYFNYEAQQDKSGLPNDRFSAERPEGSISTLTIQRTEQRDSAMYRCASSLGGAYSNQPQHFGDGTRLSIL.

This clonotype came up a few times. This sequence joins TRBV30 and TRBJ1-4; possible D gene TRBD1, 6 bases. The CDR3 totals 12 residues. V lost 5 bases, J lost 4 bases, and 8 bases lay in between. Germline loops: CDR1 GTSNPN, CDR2 SVGIG (reference sequence). In nucleotides, the CDR3 is TGTGCCTGGGGACAGCATAATGAAAAACTGTTTTTT. This sequence encodes CAWGQHNEKLFF.

This clonotype was counted many times. The chain is built from TRBV12-3 or TRBV12-4 and TRBJ1-1, with TRBD1 as a possible D gene (6 bases). V lost 6 bases and J lost 1, with 21 bases in between. This CDR3 is built from 17 residues. CDR3 loop: CASSSAAGEKGNTEAFF. CDR3 coding DNA: TGTGCCAGCAGCTCAGCGGCAGGGGAGAAAGGGAACACTGAAGCTTTCTTT.

This clonotype was seen ten or more times. V gene TRBV7-9 combines with J gene TRBJ1-1; D gene uncertain. CDR1 and CDR2 (germline): SEHNR, FQNEAQ (reference sequence). V was trimmed by 1 base and J by 5 bases, leaving 8 bases between them. This CDR3 has 13 residues. The CDR3 sequence is CASSLDKETEAFF. DNA for the CDR3: TGTGCCAGCAGCTTAGATAAAGAAACTGAAGCTTTCTTT.

The sample holds many counts of this clonotype. The rearrangement links TRBV3-1 to TRBJ2-1, with D perhaps given as TRBD1 or TRBD2 (5 bases each). The germline V gene encodes CDR1 LGHDT and CDR2 YNNKEL (reference sequence). This CDR3 is built from 13 residues. CDR3 sequence (DNA): TGTGTAACGGGGCCCGCGGCGTCCAATGAGCAGTTCTTC. It yields the protein CVTGPAASNEQFF.

The rearrangement joins TRBV12-5 to TRBJ2-7, with 9 nucleotides matching TRBD2. The CDR3 is 16 residues long. The germline V gene has CDR1 LGHNT and CDR2 FRNRAP. V lost 6 bases to trimming and J lost 3 bases; unmatched junction nucleotides: 12. CDR3 sequence reads: CASGPSGRRWRYEQYF. The CDR3 bases are TGTGCTAGTGGCCCGAGCGGGAGGAGATGGCGCTACGAGCAGTACTTC.